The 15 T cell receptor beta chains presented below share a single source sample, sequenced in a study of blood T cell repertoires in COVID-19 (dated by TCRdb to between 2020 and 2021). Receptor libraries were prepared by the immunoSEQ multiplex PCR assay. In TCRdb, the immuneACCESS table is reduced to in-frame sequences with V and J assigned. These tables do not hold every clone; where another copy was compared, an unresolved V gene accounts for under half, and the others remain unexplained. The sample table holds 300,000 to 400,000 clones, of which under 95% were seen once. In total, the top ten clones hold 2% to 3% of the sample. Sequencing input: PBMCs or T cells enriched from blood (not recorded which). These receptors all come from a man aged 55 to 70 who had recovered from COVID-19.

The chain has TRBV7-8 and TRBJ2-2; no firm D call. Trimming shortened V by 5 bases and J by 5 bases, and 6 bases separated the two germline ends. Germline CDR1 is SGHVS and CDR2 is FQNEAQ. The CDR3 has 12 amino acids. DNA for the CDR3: TGTGCCAGCAGCCCTAGTACCGGGGAGCTGTTTTTT. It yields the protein CASSPSTGELFF. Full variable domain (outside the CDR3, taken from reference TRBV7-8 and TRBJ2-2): GAGVSQSPRYKVAKRGQDVALRCDPISGHVSLFWYQQALGQGPEFLTYFQNEAQLDKSGLPSDRFFAERPEGSVSTLKIQRTQQEDSAVYLCASSPSTGELFFGEGSRLTVL.

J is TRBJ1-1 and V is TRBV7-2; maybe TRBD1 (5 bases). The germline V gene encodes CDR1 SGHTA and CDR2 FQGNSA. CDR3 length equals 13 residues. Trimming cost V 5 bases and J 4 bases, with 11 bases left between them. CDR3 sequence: CASSKQVRTEAFF. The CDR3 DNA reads TGTGCCAGCAGCAAACAGGTTCGCACTGAAGCTTTCTTT.

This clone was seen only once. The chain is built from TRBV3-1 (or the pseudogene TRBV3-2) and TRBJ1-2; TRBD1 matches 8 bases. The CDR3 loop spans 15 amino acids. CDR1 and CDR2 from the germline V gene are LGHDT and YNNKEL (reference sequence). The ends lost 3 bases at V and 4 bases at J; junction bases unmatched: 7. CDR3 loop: CASSQATTGAYGYTF. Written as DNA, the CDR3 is TGTGCCAGCAGCCAGGCTACGACAGGGGCCTATGGCTACACCTTC.

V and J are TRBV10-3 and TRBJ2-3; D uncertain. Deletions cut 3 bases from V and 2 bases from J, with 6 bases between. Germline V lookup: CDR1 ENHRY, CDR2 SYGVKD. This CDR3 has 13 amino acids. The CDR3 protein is CAISDTDTDTQYF. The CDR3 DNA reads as TGTGCCATCAGTGATACAGACACAGATACGCAGTATTTT.

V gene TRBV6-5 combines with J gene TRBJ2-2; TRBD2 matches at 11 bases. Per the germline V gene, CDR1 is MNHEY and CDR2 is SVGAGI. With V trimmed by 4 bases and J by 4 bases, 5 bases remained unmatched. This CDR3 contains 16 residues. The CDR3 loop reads CASSFLAGGSTGELFF. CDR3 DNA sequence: TGTGCCAGCAGTTTCTTAGCGGGAGGGAGCACCGGGGAGCTGTTTTTT.

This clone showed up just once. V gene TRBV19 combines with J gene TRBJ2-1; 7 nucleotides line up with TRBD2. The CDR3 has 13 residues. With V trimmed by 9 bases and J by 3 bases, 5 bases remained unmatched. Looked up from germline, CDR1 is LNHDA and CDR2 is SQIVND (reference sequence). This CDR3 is CASRTRLYNEQFF. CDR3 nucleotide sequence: TGTGCCAGCCGGACTAGACTCTACAATGAGCAGTTCTTC. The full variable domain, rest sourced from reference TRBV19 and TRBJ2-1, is DGGITQSPKYLFRKEGQNVTLSCEQNLNHDAMYWYRQDPGQGLRLIYYSQIVNDFQKGDIAEGYSVSREKKESFPLTVTSAQKNPTAFYLCASRTRLYNEQFFGPGTRLTVL.

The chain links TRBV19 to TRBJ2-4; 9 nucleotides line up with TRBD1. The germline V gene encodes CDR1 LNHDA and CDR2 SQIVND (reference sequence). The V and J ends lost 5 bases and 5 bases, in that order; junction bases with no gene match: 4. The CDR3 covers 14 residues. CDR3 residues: CASSGNRGQNIQYF. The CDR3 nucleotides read TGTGCCAGTAGTGGTAACAGGGGGCAAAACATTCAGTACTTC.

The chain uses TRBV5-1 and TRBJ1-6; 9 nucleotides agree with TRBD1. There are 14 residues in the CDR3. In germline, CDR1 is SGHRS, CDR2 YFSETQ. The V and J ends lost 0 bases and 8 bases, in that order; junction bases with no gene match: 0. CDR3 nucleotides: TGCGCCAGCAGCTTGGACAGGGGGCATTCACCCCTCCACTTT. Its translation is CASSLDRGHSPLHF.

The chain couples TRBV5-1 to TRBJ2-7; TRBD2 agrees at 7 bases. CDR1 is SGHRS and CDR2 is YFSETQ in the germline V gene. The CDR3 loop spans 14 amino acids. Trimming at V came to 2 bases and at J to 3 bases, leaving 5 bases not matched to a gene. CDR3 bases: TGCGCCAGCAGCTTAGTGGGAGGGGTCTACGAGCAGTACTTC. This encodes CASSLVGGVYEQYF.

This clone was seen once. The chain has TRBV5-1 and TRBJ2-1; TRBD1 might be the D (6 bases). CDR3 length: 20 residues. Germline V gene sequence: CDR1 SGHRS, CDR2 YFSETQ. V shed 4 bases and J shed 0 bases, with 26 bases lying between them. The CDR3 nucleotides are TGCGCCAGCAGCCCCGAAACTAAGACAGGCGAGCCCTACTCCTACAATGAGCAGTTCTTC. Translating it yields CASSPETKTGEPYSYNEQFF. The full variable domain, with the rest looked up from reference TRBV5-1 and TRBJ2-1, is KAGVTQTPRYLIKTRGQQVTLSCSPISGHRSVSWYQQTPGQGLQFLFEYFSETQRNKGNFPGRFSGRQFSNSRSEMNVSTLELGDSALYLCASSPETKTGEPYSYNEQFFGPGTRLTVL.

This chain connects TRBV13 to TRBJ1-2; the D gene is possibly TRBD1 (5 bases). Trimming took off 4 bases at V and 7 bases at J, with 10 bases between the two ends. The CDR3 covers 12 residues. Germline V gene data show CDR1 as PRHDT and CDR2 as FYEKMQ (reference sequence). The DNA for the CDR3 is TGTGCCAGCAGCTCGGATCAGGGTGGCTACACCTTC. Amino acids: CASSSDQGGYTF.

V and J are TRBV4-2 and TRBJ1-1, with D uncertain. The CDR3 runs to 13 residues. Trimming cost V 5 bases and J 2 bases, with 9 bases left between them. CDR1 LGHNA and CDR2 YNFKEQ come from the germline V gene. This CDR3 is CASSARINTEAFF. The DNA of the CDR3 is TGTGCCAGCAGCGCCAGGATAAACACTGAAGCTTTCTTT.

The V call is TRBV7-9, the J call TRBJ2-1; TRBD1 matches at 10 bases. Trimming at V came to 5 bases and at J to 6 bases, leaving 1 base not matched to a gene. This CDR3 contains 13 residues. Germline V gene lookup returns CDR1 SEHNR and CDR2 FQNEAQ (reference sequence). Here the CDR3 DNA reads TGTGCCAGCAGCCGGGACAGGGGCAATGAGCAGTTCTTC. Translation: CASSRDRGNEQFF.

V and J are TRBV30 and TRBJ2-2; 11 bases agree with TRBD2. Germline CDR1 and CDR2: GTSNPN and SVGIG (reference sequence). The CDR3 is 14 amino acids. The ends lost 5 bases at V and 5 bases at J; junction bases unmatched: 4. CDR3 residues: CAWETSGSTGELFF. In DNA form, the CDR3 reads TGTGCCTGGGAAACTAGCGGGAGTACCGGGGAGCTGTTTTTT.

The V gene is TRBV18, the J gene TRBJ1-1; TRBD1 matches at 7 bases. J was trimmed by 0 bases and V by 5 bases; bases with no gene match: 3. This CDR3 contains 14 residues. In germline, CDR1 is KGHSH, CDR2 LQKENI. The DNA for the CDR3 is TGTGCCAGCTCAACCGGGACAGTGAACACTGAAGCTTTCTTT. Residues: CASSTGTVNTEAFF. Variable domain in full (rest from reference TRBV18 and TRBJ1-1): NAGVMQNPRHLVRRRGQEARLRCSPMKGHSHVYWYRQLPEEGLKFMVYLQKENIIDESGMPKERFSAEFPKEGPSILRIQQVVRGDSAAYFCASSTGTVNTEAFFGQGTRLTVV.